The next 15 T cell receptor beta chains were all read from a single sample in a study of T cell repertoires in aging, cancer and after chemotherapy. A mixed TRB-A/B primer pool amplified rearranged TRB by multiplex touch-down PCR. TCRdb reprocessed the multiplex PCR reads with MiXCR, giving one entry per CDR3 protein. The sample has 15,000 to 20,000 distinct CDR3 sequences; roughly 37% are singletons. Peripheral blood genomic DNA, not sorted cells or RNA, was the template. Sequenced material: blood. The receptors shown here come from a human donor with a solid tumor.

The CDR3 loop reads CATFRDINSPLHF. The DNA of the CDR3 is TGTGCCACCTTTCGGGATATTAATTCACCCCTCCACTTT. The chain combines TRBV7-2 with TRBJ1-6; D not certain. CDR3 size: 13 residues. Germline loops: CDR1 SGHTA, CDR2 FQGNSA. V was clipped by 10 bases and J by 6 bases, with 13 bases between them. Supplemented by reference TRBV7-2 and TRBJ1-6, the full variable domain reads GAGVSQSPSNKVTEKGKDVELRCDPISGHTALYWYRQSLGQGLEFLIYFQGNSAPDKSGLPSDRFSAERTGGSVSTLTIQRTQQEDSAVYLCATFRDINSPLHFGNGTRLTVT.

By share of the sample, this clonotype is medium-sized (0.01 to 0.1%). This chain joins TRBV24-1 and TRBJ2-2, with 7 nucleotides matching TRBD1. Germline V gene lookup returns CDR1 KGHDR and CDR2 SFDVKD. V dropped 3 bases and J dropped 3; count of bases not matched to a gene: 3. CDR3 length: 15 amino acids. CDR3 in amino acids: CATSDGDRDTGELFF. In nucleotides, the CDR3 is TGTGCCACCAGTGATGGAGACAGGGACACCGGGGAGCTGTTTTTT.

The chain carries TRBV12-3 or TRBV12-4 and TRBJ1-1; a weak D match, TRBD1 (6 bases). The CDR3 has 14 amino acids. Trimming took 3 bases from V and 0 from J, leaving 8 bases between them. CDR3 amino acids: CASSLDRLNTEAFF. The CDR3 DNA is TGTGCCAGCAGTTTGGACAGACTGAACACTGAAGCTTTCTTT.

V usage is TRBV19 and J usage is TRBJ1-5; no reliable D call. This CDR3 comprises 14 residues. Trimming took off 2 bases at V and 7 bases at J, with 12 bases between the two ends. The germline CDR1 and CDR2 sequences are LNHDA and SQIVND (reference sequence). The CDR3 coding sequence is TGTGCCAGTAGTATATCAAGGGTGAGGCAGCCCCAGCATTTT. It specifies CASSISRVRQPQHF.

The table lists this clonotype with a count of one. The genes are TRBV7-9 and TRBJ1-2, with D tentatively TRBD1 (5 bases). The CDR3 sequence is 12 residues long. V lost 5 bases and J lost 3, with 7 bases in between. CDR1 and CDR2 from the germline V gene are SEHNR and FQNEAQ (reference sequence). As DNA, the CDR3 is TGTGCCAGCAGCCTAGGGGACTATGGCTACACCTTC. It encodes CASSLGDYGYTF.

The chain joins TRBV7-2 to TRBJ2-1; 11 bases agree with TRBD2. Per the germline V gene, CDR1 is SGHTA and CDR2 is FQGNSA. Trimming removed 4 bases from V and 4 bases from J; junction bases left unmatched: 6. This CDR3 comprises 16 residues. CDR3 protein: CASSSSGTSGYNEQFF. The CDR3 bases are TGTGCCAGCAGCTCTTCCGGGACTAGCGGATACAATGAGCAGTTCTTC.

The chain has TRBV28 and TRBJ1-5; D may be TRBD1 (5 bases). Trimming took 5 bases from V and 6 from J, leaving 17 bases between them. The CDR3 runs 15 residues. CDR1 MDHEN and CDR2 SYDVKM come from the germline V gene. CDR3 nucleotide sequence: TGTGCCAGCAGTCCCGCTGAGCGGGGGAGTCAGCCCCAGCATTTT. Protein sequence: CASSPAERGSQPQHF.

V gene TRBV7-9 combines with J gene TRBJ2-3; D is perhaps TRBD1 (5 bases). CDR3 length: 11 residues. Germline lookup yields CDR1 SEHNR and CDR2 FQNEAQ (reference sequence). Deletions cut 9 bases from V and 4 bases from J, with 8 bases between. This chain's CDR3 is CASSGPDTQYF. The CDR3 coding sequence is TGTGCCAGTTCAGGGCCAGATACGCAGTATTTT.

The V gene is TRBV6-2 or TRBV6-3, the J gene TRBJ2-7; TRBD1 matches 9 bases. V shed 11 bases, J shed 0 bases, and the junction held 8 bases outside the gene matches. Germline CDR1 is MNHEY and CDR2 is SVGEGT. The CDR3 runs 14 residues. The CDR3 spells CAGGQGRNSYEQYF. CDR3 sequence (DNA): TGTGCCGGGGGACAGGGTAGGAACTCCTACGAGCAGTACTTC.

The sample holds a few counts of this clonotype. The CDR3 loop is CAWSLNSALYGYTF. CDR3 bases: TGTGCCTGGAGTCTAAACAGTGCCCTCTATGGCTACACCTTC. The chain links TRBV30 to TRBJ1-2; the D is unclear. Trimming took off 2 bases at V and 4 bases at J, with 14 bases between the two ends. Germline CDR1 and CDR2: GTSNPN and SVGIG (reference sequence). The CDR3 runs 14 residues.

This clonotype was seen more than once but under ten times. The chain couples TRBV15 to TRBJ2-2, with unresolved D. CDR3 length: 15 amino acids. Germline V gives CDR1 LNHNV, CDR2 YYDKDF (reference sequence). Trimming stripped 4 bases from V and 4 bases from J, with 13 bases between. The CDR3 is CATSILAEATGELFF. CDR3 in DNA: TGTGCCACCAGCATCTTGGCAGAGGCCACCGGGGAGCTGTTTTTT.

This chain joins TRBV5-1 and TRBJ2-7; D is unresolved. This CDR3 spans 12 amino acids. V gave up 5 bases and J gave up 3 bases, with 9 bases separating them. Looked up from germline, CDR1 is SGHRS and CDR2 is YFSETQ. The CDR3 DNA is TGCGCCAGCAGTATCGGCAACTACGAGCAGTACTTC. Its protein product is CASSIGNYEQYF.

As concerns this clonotype: This may stem from a read error, because a much larger clone lies one nucleotide away. This chain connects TRBV29-1 to TRBJ2-2; D remains unclear. Trimming cost V 3 bases and J 6 bases, with 11 bases left between them. The CDR3 runs 13 residues. CDR1 is SQVTM, CDR2 ANQGSEA, per germline. CDR3 in DNA: TGCAGCGTTGAGCTTAAGAAGGCCGGGGAGCTGTTTTTT. This gives the protein CSVELKKAGELFF.

The sample holds a few counts of this clonotype. V and J are TRBV7-9 and TRBJ1-2; TRBD1 might be the D (5 bases). Germline V gene data show CDR1 as SEHNR and CDR2 as FQNEAQ (reference sequence). The V and J ends lost 5 bases and 7 bases respectively, with 14 bases between them. This CDR3 spans 13 amino acids. In DNA form, the CDR3 reads TGTGCCAGCAGCCCAGCTAGAGGGGTTGGCTACACCTTC. It is translated as CASSPARGVGYTF.

In this sample, this clonotype is medium-sized. The chain carries TRBV27 and TRBJ2-2, with D possibly being TRBD1 (7 bases). Looked up from germline, CDR1 is MNHEY and CDR2 is SMNVEV (reference sequence). Trimming removed 3 bases from V and 4 bases from J, with 21 bases in between. The CDR3 extends over 18 amino acids. CDR3 residues: CASSFPTGGGEGTGELFF. Written as DNA, the CDR3 is TGTGCCAGCAGTTTCCCCACAGGAGGGGGCGAGGGCACCGGGGAGCTGTTTTTT.